These 10 T cell receptor beta chains originate from one sample sequenced in a study of CD4+ T cells in melanoma. Libraries were prepared by immunoSEQ multiplex PCR; TCRdb keeps only in-frame clonotypes and omits some of them. Of roughly 50,000 clones in the sample, 75% to 90% were seen once. The sample comprised peripheral blood. These receptors all stem from a human donor with melanoma.

The V gene is TRBV6-1, the J gene TRBJ1-1, with 7 bases matching TRBD1. There are 13 residues in the CDR3. The germline CDR1 and CDR2 sequences are MNHNS and SASEGT. J was trimmed by 3 bases and V by 6 bases; bases with no gene match: 4. The chain's CDR3 is CASSSTGDTEAFF. CDR3 DNA: TGTGCCAGCAGCTCTACAGGGGACACTGAAGCTTTCTTT.

The J gene is TRBJ1-1, the V gene TRBV7-2; weak D call: TRBD1 (5 bases). Per the germline V gene, CDR1 is SGHTA and CDR2 is FQGNSA. CDR3 length equals 14 residues. Trimming removed 0 bases at V and 8 bases at J, with 13 bases between. DNA for the CDR3: TGTGCCAGCAGCTTAGCGCCCAGGGCAGGGGAAGCTTTCTTT. It specifies CASSLAPRAGEAFF.

In its sample, this clone was seen once. This chain connects TRBV5-1 to TRBJ2-7; D is perhaps TRBD1 (6 bases). The V and J ends lost 0 bases and 4 bases respectively, with 14 bases between them. Germline CDR1 is SGHRS and CDR2 is YFSETQ. The CDR3 has 15 residues. The CDR3 DNA reads TGCGCCAGCAGCTTGGACCAGGGGTGGGCATACGAGCAGTACTTC. Its protein product is CASSLDQGWAYEQYF.

This clone was picked up many times. This sequence joins TRBV19 and TRBJ2-2; 7 nucleotides line up with TRBD1. CDR1 LNHDA and CDR2 SQIVND come from the germline V gene (reference sequence). The CDR3 runs 16 residues. Germline trimming cut 5 bases from V and 5 bases from J; bases unmatched to any gene: 11. In nucleotides, the CDR3 is TGTGCCAGTAGTCCGAAGACAGGGTCGACGACCGGGGAGCTGTTTTTT. Its translation is CASSPKTGSTTGELFF.

J is TRBJ2-2 and V is TRBV4-2; D gene uncertain. Trimming took off 1 base at V and 4 bases at J, with 13 bases between the two ends. Per the germline V gene, CDR1 is LGHNA and CDR2 is YNFKEQ. This CDR3 contains 16 residues. The CDR3 is CASSQGVGLGTGELFF. The CDR3 coding sequence is TGTGCCAGCAGCCAAGGAGTTGGCCTAGGCACCGGGGAGCTGTTTTTT.

J is TRBJ2-6 and V is TRBV15; possibly TRBD1 for D (5 bases). The V end was cut by 4 bases, the J end by 1 base, with 8 bases between. The CDR3 is made up of 15 amino acids. Germline lookup yields CDR1 LNHNV and CDR2 YYDKDF (reference sequence). The CDR3 nucleotides are TGTGCCACCAGCAAAGCAGGGTCTGGGGCCAACGTCCTGACTTTC. Encoded protein: CATSKAGSGANVLTF.

This clone was seen just once. V gene TRBV5-1 combines with J gene TRBJ2-3; D gene uncertain. Germline CDR1 and CDR2: SGHRS and YFSETQ. The CDR3 runs 14 residues. V lost 5 bases, J lost 0 bases, and 10 bases lay in between. This CDR3 reads CASSAAASTDTQYF. The CDR3 DNA reads as TGCGCCAGCAGTGCGGCAGCTAGCACAGATACGCAGTATTTT. Variable domain in full (rest from reference TRBV5-1 and TRBJ2-3): KAGVTQTPRYLIKTRGQQVTLSCSPISGHRSVSWYQQTPGQGLQFLFEYFSETQRNKGNFPGRFSGRQFSNSRSEMNVSTLELGDSALYLCASSAAASTDTQYFGPGTRLTVL.

The V call is TRBV19, the J call TRBJ2-1; unclear D gene. V dropped 6 bases and J dropped 4 bases, with 7 bases sitting between them. Germline CDR1 and CDR2: LNHDA and SQIVND (reference sequence). The CDR3 extends over 12 amino acids. The DNA for the CDR3 is TGTGCCAGTAGCCACGGATACAATGAGCAGTTCTTC. It is translated as CASSHGYNEQFF.

The rearrangement links TRBV18 to TRBJ1-2; no reliable D call. The V gene's germline CDR1 is KGHSH and CDR2 LQKENI. The V and J ends lost 3 bases and 8 bases respectively, with 10 bases between them. This CDR3 spans 12 amino acids. This chain's CDR3 is CASSPKIGGYTF. CDR3 DNA: TGTGCCAGCTCACCCAAGATTGGGGGCTACACCTTC.

This clone was seen once. The chain recombines TRBV30 with TRBJ2-7; D is undetermined. The CDR3 loop spans 12 amino acids. Looked up from germline, CDR1 is GTSNPN and CDR2 is SVGIG (reference sequence). V was trimmed by 3 bases and J by 3 bases, leaving 9 bases between them. DNA for the CDR3: TGTGCCTGGAGCCCCGTAGGCTACGAGCAGTACTTC. It encodes CAWSPVGYEQYF.